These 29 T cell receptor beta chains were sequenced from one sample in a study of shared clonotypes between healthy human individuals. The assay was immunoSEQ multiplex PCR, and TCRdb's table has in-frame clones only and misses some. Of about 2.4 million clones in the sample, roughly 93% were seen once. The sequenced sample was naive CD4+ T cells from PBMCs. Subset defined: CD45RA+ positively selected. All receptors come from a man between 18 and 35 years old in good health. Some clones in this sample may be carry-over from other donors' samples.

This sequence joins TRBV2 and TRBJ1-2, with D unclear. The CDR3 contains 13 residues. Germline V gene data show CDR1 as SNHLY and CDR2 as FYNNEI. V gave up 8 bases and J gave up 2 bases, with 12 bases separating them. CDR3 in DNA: TGTGCCAGCCCAGACCCCGCCAACTATGGCTACACCTTC. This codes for CASPDPANYGYTF.

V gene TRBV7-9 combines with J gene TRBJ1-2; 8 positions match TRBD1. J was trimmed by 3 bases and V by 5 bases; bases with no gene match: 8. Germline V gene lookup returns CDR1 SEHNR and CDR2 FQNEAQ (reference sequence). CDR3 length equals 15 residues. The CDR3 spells CASSPGTGFDYGYTF. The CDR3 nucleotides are TGTGCCAGCAGCCCCGGGACAGGCTTTGACTATGGCTACACCTTC.

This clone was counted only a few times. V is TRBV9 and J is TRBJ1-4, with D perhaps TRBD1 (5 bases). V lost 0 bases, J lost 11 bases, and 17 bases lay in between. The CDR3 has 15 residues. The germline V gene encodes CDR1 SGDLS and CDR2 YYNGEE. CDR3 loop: CASSVGTGKGWKLFF. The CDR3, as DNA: TGTGCCAGCAGCGTAGGAACGGGGAAGGGGTGGAAACTGTTTTTT.

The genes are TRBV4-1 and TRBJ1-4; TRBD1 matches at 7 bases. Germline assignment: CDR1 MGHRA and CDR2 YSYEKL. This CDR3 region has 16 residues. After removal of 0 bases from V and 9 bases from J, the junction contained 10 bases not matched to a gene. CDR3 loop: CASSQERDRPDQKLFF. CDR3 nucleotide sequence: TGCGCCAGCAGCCAAGAGAGGGACAGACCAGACCAAAAACTGTTTTTT.

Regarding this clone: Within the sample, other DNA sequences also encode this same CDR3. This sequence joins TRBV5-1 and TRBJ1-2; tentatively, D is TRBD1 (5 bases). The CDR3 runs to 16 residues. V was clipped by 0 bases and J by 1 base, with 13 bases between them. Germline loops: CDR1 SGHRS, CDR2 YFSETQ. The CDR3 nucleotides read TGCGCCAGCAGCTTGGCGGCACCGGGGGTTAACTATGGCTACACCTTC. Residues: CASSLAAPGVNYGYTF.

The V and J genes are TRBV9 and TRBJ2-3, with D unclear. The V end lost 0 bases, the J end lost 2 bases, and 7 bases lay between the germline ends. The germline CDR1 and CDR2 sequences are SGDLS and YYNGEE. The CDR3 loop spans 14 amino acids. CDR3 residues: CASSVGPTTDTQYF. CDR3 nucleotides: TGTGCCAGCAGCGTAGGTCCTACCACAGATACGCAGTATTTT. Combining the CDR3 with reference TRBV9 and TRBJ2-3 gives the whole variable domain DSGVTQTPKHLITATGQRVTLRCSPRSGDLSVYWYQQSLDQGLQFLIQYYNGEERAKGNILERFSAQQFPDLHSELNLSSLELGDSALYFCASSVGPTTDTQYFGPGTRLTVL.

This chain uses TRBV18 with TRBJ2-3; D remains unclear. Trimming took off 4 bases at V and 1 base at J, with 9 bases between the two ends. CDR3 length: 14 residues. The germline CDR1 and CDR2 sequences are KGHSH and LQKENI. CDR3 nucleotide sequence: TGTGCCAGCTCACTATCCTCTGGCACAGATACGCAGTATTTT. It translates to CASSLSSGTDTQYF.

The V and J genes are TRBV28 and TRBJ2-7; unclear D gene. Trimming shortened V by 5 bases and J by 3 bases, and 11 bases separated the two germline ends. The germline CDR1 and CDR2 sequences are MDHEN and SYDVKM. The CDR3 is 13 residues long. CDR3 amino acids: CASSIRANYEQYF. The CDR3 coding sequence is TGTGCCAGCAGTATTAGGGCCAACTACGAGCAGTACTTC.

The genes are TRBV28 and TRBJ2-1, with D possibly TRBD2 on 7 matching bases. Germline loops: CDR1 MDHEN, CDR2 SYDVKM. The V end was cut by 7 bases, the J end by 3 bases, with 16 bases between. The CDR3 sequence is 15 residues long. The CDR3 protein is CASNWGGGGYNEQFF. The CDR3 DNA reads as TGTGCCAGCAACTGGGGGGGCGGAGGCTACAATGAGCAGTTCTTC.

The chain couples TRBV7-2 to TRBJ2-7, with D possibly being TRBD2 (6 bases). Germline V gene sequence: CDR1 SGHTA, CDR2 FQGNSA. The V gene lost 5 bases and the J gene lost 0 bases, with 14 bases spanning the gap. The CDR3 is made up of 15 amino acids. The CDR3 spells CASSLGGVSSYEQYF. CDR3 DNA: TGTGCCAGCAGCCTCGGCGGGGTTAGCTCCTACGAGCAGTACTTC.

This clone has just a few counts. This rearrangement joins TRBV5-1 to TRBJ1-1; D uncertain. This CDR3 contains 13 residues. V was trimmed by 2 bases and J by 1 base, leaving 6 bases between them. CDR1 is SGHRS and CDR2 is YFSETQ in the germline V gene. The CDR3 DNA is TGCGCCAGCAGCTTTCACGGGAACACTGAAGCTTTCTTT. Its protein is CASSFHGNTEAFF.

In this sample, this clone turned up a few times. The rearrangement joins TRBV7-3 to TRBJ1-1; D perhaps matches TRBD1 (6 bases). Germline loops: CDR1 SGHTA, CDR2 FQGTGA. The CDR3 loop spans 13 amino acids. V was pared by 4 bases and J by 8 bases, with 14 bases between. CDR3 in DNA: TGTGCCAGCAGCTCCCTAGGGGGGTTGGAAGCTTTCTTT. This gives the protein CASSSLGGLEAFF.

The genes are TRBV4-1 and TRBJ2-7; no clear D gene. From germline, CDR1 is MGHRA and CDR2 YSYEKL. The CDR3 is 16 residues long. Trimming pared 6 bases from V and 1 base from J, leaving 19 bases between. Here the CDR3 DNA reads TGCGCCAGCAGTGCCGTAGGAAGAGACATTTCCTACGAGCAGTACTTC. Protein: CASSAVGRDISYEQYF.

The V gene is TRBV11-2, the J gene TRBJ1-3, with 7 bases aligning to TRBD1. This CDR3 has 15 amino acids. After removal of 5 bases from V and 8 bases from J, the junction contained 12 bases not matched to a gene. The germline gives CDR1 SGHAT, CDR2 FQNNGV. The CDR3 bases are TGTGCCAGCAGCCCCCTGACAGGGAAAGTCGACACCATATATTTT. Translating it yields CASSPLTGKVDTIYF.

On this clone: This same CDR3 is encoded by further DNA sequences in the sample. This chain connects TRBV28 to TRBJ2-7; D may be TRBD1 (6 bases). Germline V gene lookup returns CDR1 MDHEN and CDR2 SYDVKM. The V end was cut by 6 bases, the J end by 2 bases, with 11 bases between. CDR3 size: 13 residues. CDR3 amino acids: CASSLRGTYEQYF. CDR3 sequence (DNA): TGTGCCAGCAGCCTCAGGGGTACCTACGAGCAGTACTTC. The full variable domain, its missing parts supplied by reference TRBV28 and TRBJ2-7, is DVKVTQSSRYLVKRTGEKVFLECVQDMDHENMFWYRQDPGLGLRLIYFSYDVKMKEKGDIPEGYSVSREKKERFSLILESASTNQTSMYLCASSLRGTYEQYFGPGTRLTVT.

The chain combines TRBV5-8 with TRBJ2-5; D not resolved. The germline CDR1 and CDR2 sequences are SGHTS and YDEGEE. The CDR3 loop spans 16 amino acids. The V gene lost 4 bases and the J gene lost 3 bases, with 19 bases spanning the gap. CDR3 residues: CASSAAPGGREETQYF. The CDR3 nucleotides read TGTGCCAGCAGCGCCGCCCCTGGTGGCAGAGAAGAGACCCAGTACTTC.

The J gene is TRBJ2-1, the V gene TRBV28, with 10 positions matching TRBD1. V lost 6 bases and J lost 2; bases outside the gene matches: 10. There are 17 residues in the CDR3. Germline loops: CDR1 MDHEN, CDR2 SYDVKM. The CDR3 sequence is CASSPNPGTGAYNEQFF. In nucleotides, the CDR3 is TGTGCCAGCAGCCCGAACCCCGGGACAGGGGCCTACAATGAGCAGTTCTTC.

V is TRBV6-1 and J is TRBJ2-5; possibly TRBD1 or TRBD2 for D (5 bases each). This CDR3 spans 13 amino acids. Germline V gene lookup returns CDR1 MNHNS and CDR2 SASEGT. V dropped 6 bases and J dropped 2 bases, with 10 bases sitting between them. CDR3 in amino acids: CASSRDQQETQYF. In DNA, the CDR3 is TGTGCCAGCAGCCGGGACCAACAAGAGACCCAGTACTTC.

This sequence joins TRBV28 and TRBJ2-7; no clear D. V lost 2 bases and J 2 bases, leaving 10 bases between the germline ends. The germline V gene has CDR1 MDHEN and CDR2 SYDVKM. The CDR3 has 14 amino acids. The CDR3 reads CASSLTANTYEQYF. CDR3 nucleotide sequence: TGTGCCAGCAGTTTAACGGCAAATACCTACGAGCAGTACTTC.

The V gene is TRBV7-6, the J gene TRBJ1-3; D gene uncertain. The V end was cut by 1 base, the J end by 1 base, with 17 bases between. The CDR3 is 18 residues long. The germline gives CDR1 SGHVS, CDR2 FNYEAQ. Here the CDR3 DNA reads TGTGCCAGCAGCTTAGGGGCAGCGATCTTTGGTTCTGGAAACACCATATATTTT. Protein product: CASSLGAAIFGSGNTIYF.

DNA of the CDR3: TGTGCCAGCAGTGCCCCCCAGGGCGGTCTCACTGAAGCTTTCTTT. It codes for CASSAPQGGLTEAFF. The genes are TRBV6-6 and TRBJ1-1; possible D gene TRBD1, 5 bases. Germline assignment: CDR1 MNHNY and CDR2 SVGAGI (reference sequence). This CDR3 has 15 residues. V dropped 5 bases and J dropped 4 bases, with 17 bases sitting between them.

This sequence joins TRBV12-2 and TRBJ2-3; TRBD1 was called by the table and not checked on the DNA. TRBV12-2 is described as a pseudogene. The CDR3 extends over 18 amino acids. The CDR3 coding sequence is TGTGCAAGTCGCTTAGGGAGACAGGTCCTGGCTAGCACAGATACGCAGTATTTT. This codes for CASRLGRQVLASTDTQYF.

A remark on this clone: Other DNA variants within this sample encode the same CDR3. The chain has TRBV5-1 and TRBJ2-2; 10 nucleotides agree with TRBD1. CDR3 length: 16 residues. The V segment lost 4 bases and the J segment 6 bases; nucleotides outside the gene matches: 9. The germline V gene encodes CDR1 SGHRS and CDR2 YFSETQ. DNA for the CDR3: TGCGCCAGCAGCCCGCTACCCGGACAGGGGGCCGGGGAGCTGTTTTTT. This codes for CASSPLPGQGAGELFF.

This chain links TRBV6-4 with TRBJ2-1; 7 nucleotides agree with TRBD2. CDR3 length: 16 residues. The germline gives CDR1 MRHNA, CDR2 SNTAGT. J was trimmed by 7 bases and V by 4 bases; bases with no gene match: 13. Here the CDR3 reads CASSGLSGVLPNEQFF. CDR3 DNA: TGTGCCAGCAGTGGCTTAAGCGGGGTATTACCTAATGAGCAGTTCTTC.

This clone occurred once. CDR3 in amino acids: CASQGYTEAFF. DNA of the CDR3: TGTGCCAGCCAGGGGTACACTGAAGCTTTCTTT. The chain couples TRBV27 to TRBJ1-1; TRBD1 is a possible D gene (6 bases). There are 11 residues in the CDR3. The ends were cut back, 8 bases at V and 3 bases at J, with 7 bases in the middle. The germline V gene has CDR1 MNHEY and CDR2 SMNVEV (reference sequence).

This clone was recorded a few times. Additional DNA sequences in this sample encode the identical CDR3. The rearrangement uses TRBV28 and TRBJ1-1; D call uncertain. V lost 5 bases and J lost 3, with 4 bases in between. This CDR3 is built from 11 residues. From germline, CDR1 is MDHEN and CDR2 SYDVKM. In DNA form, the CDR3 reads TGTGCCAGCAGTAGTGACACTGAAGCTTTCTTT. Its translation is CASSSDTEAFF. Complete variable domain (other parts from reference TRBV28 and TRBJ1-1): DVKVTQSSRYLVKRTGEKVFLECVQDMDHENMFWYRQDPGLGLRLIYFSYDVKMKEKGDIPEGYSVSREKKERFSLILESASTNQTSMYLCASSSDTEAFFGQGTRLTVV.

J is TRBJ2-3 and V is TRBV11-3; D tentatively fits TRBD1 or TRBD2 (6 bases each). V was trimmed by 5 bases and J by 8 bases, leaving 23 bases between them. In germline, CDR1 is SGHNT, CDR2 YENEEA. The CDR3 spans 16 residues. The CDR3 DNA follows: TGTGCCAGCAGCAATTTGGGAGGTGGGGGCACCGGTACGCAGTATTTT. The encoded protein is CASSNLGGGGTGTQYF.

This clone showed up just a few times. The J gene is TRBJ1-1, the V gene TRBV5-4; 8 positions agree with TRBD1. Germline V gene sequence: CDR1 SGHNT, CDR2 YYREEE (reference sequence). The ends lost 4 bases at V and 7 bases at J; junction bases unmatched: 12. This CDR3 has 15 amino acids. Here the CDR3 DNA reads TGTGCCAGCAGCGCAAACAGGGGGGCCACCTTTGAAGCTTTCTTT. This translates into CASSANRGATFEAFF.

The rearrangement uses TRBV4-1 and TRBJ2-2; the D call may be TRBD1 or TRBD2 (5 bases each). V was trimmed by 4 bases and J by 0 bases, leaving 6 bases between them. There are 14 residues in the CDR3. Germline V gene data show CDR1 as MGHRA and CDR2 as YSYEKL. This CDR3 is CASSRGPNTGELFF. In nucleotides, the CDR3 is TGCGCCAGCAGCCGGGGACCGAACACCGGGGAGCTGTTTTTT.